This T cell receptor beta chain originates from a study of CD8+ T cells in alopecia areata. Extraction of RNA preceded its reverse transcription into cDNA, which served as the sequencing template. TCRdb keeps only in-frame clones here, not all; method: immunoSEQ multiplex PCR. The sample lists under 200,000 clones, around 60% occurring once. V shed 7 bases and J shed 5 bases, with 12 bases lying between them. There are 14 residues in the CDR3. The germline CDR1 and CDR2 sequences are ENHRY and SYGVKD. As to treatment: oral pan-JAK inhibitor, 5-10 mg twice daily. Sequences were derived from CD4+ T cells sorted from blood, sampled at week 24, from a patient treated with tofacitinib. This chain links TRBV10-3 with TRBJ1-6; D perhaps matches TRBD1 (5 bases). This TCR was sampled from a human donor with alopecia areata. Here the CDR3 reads CAIKAGRDNSPLHF. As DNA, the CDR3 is TGTGCCATCAAGGCAGGCAGGGATAATTCACCCCTCCACTTT.